Below are 15 T cell receptor beta chains sequenced from a single sample in a study of control samples from healthy donors and cancer patients. The data were produced by immunoSEQ multiplex PCR, yet TCRdb's version contains in-frame clones alone and is incomplete. The sample has 82,000 or so clones, around 94% seen once; the top ten hold 4.5% to 6%. Sequenced: blood. These receptors were taken from a young woman in good health.

The J gene is TRBJ2-3, the V gene TRBV5-6; 7 nucleotides line up with TRBD2. V dropped 7 bases and J dropped 4; count of bases not matched to a gene: 3. This CDR3 region has 12 residues. Per the germline V gene, CDR1 is SGHDT and CDR2 is YYEEEE. CDR3 DNA: TGTGCCAGCCGTCGGGGGGCAGATACGCAGTATTTT. This sequence encodes CASRRGADTQYF.

The V call is TRBV5-1, the J call TRBJ1-2, with D perhaps TRBD1 (5 bases). CDR1 SGHRS and CDR2 YFSETQ come from the germline V gene. The length of the CDR3 is 13 residues. V lost 0 bases and J 2 bases, leaving 5 bases between the germline ends. In DNA, the CDR3 is TGCGCCAGCAGCTTGGGGACAAACTATGGCTACACCTTC. Amino acids: CASSLGTNYGYTF.

The chain combines TRBV27 with TRBJ2-7, with 7 bases identical to TRBD1. The CDR3 length is 14 residues. Germline loops: CDR1 MNHEY, CDR2 SMNVEV (reference sequence). J gave up 4 bases and V 0 bases, and 3 bases lay outside the gene matches. CDR3 sequence: CASSLSVTGYEQYF. DNA of the CDR3: TGTGCCAGCAGTTTATCTGTGACAGGGTACGAGCAGTACTTC.

The chain is built from TRBV19 and TRBJ1-1, with D unresolved. Germline V gene data show CDR1 as LNHDA and CDR2 as SQIVND (reference sequence). V dropped 8 bases and J dropped 4 bases, with 14 bases sitting between them. This CDR3 has 13 amino acids. The CDR3 nucleotides are TGTGCCAGTGGCAATATAAGGGTCACTGAAGCTTTCTTT. Its protein is CASGNIRVTEAFF.

The chain combines TRBV28 with TRBJ2-2, with a weak D call TRBD1 (7 bases). Germline CDR1 reads MDHEN; CDR2 reads SYDVKM. CDR3 size: 17 residues. V was pared by 6 bases and J by 4 bases, with 21 bases between. The CDR3 is CASSPGGVRGSTGELFF. DNA for the CDR3: TGTGCCAGCAGCCCCGGGGGAGTCAGGGGGAGCACCGGGGAGCTGTTTTTT. Supplemented by reference TRBV28 and TRBJ2-2, the full variable domain reads DVKVTQSSRYLVKRTGEKVFLECVQDMDHENMFWYRQDPGLGLRLIYFSYDVKMKEKGDIPEGYSVSREKKERFSLILESASTNQTSMYLCASSPGGVRGSTGELFFGEGSRLTVL.

The rearrangement joins TRBV10-3 to TRBJ1-1, with TRBD1 as a possible D gene (6 bases). The germline CDR1 and CDR2 sequences are ENHRY and SYGVKD. There are 15 residues in the CDR3. Deletions cut 6 bases from V and 1 base from J, with 15 bases between. CDR3 residues: CAISRQAEGNTEAFF. The DNA for the CDR3 is TGTGCCATCAGCAGACAGGCTGAGGGGAACACTGAAGCTTTCTTT.

The chain recombines TRBV19 with TRBJ2-2; the D gene could be TRBD1 or TRBD2 (5 bases each). V shed 4 bases and J shed 4 bases, with 10 bases lying between them. Germline CDR1 is LNHDA and CDR2 is SQIVND (reference sequence). The CDR3 contains 14 residues. CDR3 coding DNA: TGTGCCAGTAGTAGGGGGTGGAGCACCGGGGAGCTGTTTTTT. Encoded protein: CASSRGWSTGELFF.

The chain recombines TRBV7-2 with TRBJ2-2; D call uncertain. This CDR3 comprises 14 residues. The V gene's germline CDR1 is SGHTA and CDR2 FQGNSA. Between the trimmed V and J ends, which lost 2 bases and 7 bases, there was a span of 11 bases. The CDR3, as DNA: TGTGCCAGCAGCTTAATCCCCGTGGGCGGGGAGCTGTTTTTT. This encodes CASSLIPVGGELFF.

The chain links TRBV21-1 to TRBJ2-3; TRBD2 is taken as the D call from the table, unchecked against the DNA. TRBV21-1 is assigned pseudogene status. The CDR3 runs to 17 residues. The CDR3 nucleotides read TGTGCCAGCAGCAATCCCCCCGTGACTTGCAGCGCAGATACGCAGTATTTT. Its translation: CASSNPPVTCSADTQYF.

This clone was seen once. This rearrangement joins TRBV5-6 to TRBJ1-5; D gene unclear. The germline V gene has CDR1 SGHDT and CDR2 YYEEEE. This CDR3 comprises 13 residues. V lost 2 bases and J 4 bases, leaving 7 bases between the germline ends. The CDR3 reads CASSFSGNQPQHF. CDR3 DNA sequence: TGTGCCAGCAGCTTTTCGGGGAATCAGCCCCAGCATTTT.

J is TRBJ2-7 and V is TRBV10-2, with a tentative D call TRBD2 (6 bases). Trimming took off 4 bases at V and 0 bases at J, with 10 bases between the two ends. This CDR3 contains 14 residues. From germline, CDR1 is WSHSY and CDR2 SAAADI. CDR3 protein: CASSVAALSYEQYF. CDR3 coding DNA: TGCGCCAGCAGTGTAGCGGCTCTCTCCTACGAGCAGTACTTC.

CDR3 in DNA: TGTGCCAGCAGGAATAGTTTATCTGGAAACACCATATATTTT. Translated: CASRNSLSGNTIYF. The rearrangement joins TRBV27 to TRBJ1-3; D gene ambiguous. Looked up from germline, CDR1 is MNHEY and CDR2 is SMNVEV (reference sequence). CDR3 length: 14 amino acids. Trimming stripped 6 bases from V and 1 base from J, with 10 bases between.

The rearrangement joins TRBV6-5 to TRBJ2-7; 10 nucleotides agree with TRBD2. V trimming: 0 bases; J trimming: 2 bases; junction bases outside the gene matches: 4. The CDR3 runs to 16 residues. Germline CDR1 and CDR2: MNHEY and SVGAGI. The DNA for the CDR3 is TGTGCCAGCAGTTACTCGGGTAGCGGGAGGACCTACGAGCAGTACTTC. Translating it yields CASSYSGSGRTYEQYF.

The chain uses TRBV9 and TRBJ1-6, with TRBD1 matching over 8 bases. With 7 bases clipped from V and 9 bases from J, the junction kept 18 bases outside the gene matches. CDR1 and CDR2 from the germline V gene are SGDLS and YYNGEE. The CDR3 consists of 17 residues. The CDR3 DNA follows: TGTGCCAGCGGGCCCAGTAAGGTGGACAGGGTAGGTTCACCCCTCCACTTT. It specifies CASGPSKVDRVGSPLHF.

The J gene is TRBJ1-2, the V gene TRBV12-3 or TRBV12-4; D unclear. The CDR3 sequence is 13 residues long. Trimming took 5 bases from V and 0 from J, leaving 7 bases between them. The CDR3 nucleotides read TGTGCCAGCAGTGCAAGAGCTAACTATGGCTACACCTTC. Its translation: CASSARANYGYTF.